This is a list of T cell receptor beta chains from one sample in a study of shared clonotypes between healthy human individuals. Method: immunoSEQ multiplex PCR; TCRdb's copy keeps in-frame clones and lacks some. In the table there are about 2.4 million clones, 93% of which are singletons. The source material was naive CD4+ T cells from PBMCs. The receptor source for this set is a man aged 18 to 30 in good health. Some clones in this sample may be carry-over from other donors' samples. The CDR3 runs from the conserved cysteine through the conserved F or W. A D gene is named only where the DNA matches it firmly. The size entry is marked missing in some rows and otherwise reads once, few, many or a size class.

>TRBV15|TRBJ1-1|.|TRBD1
CATSSYNRGNTEAFF
TGTGCCACCAGCAGTTATAACAGGGGGAACACTGAAGCTTTCTTT
>TRBV29-1|TRBJ2-1|.|.
CSVERGSYNEQFF
TGCAGCGTTGAAAGGGGGTCCTACAATGAGCAGTTCTTC
>TRBV28|TRBJ2-7|.|TRBD1
CASSDRDSYEQYF
TGTGCCAGCTCCGACAGGGACTCCTACGAGCAGTACTTC
>TRBV7-2|TRBJ1-1|.|.
CASSRYGSWDTEAFF
TGTGCCAGCAGCCGTTATGGCAGTTGGGACACTGAAGCTTTCTTT
>TRBV29-1|TRBJ2-1|.|TRBD2
CSVVPSGRLNNGQFF
TGCAGCGTCGTACCTAGCGGGAGGTTGAACAATGGGCAGTTCTTC
>TRBV7-9|TRBJ2-5|.|TRBD2
CASSPASGRVDETQYF
TGTGCCAGCAGCCCAGCCAGCGGGAGGGTGGACGAGACCCAGTACTTC
>TRBV5-1|TRBJ2-1|.|TRBD2
CASSLHLAGSGYNEQFF
TGCGCCAGCAGCTTGCACCTAGCGGGATCAGGCTACAATGAGCAGTTCTTC
>TRBV18|TRBJ1-1|once|.
CASSPPRGVRIYTEAFF
TGTGCCAGCTCACCACCCCGGGGGGTACGGATCTACACTGAAGCTTTCTTT
>TRBV7-9|TRBJ2-5|once|TRBD1
CASRSGTGAGETQYF
TGTGCCAGCAGGTCCGGGACAGGGGCCGGGGAGACCCAGTACTTC
>TRBV28|TRBJ2-3|.|TRBD2
CASSRRRGLAGTSQSTDTQYF
TGTGCCAGCAGTCGCCGCCGCGGGCTAGCGGGAACCAGTCAGAGCACAGATACGCAGTATTTT
>TRBV6-6|TRBJ1-4|once|.
CASSYSSRGGEKLFF
TGTGCCAGCAGTTACTCGAGTAGGGGAGGCGAAAAACTGTTTTTT
>TRBV7-8|TRBJ2-1|.|.
CASSPGGGAEQFF
TGTGCCAGCAGCCCTGGGGGGGGCGCAGAGCAGTTCTTC
>TRBV7-6|TRBJ2-7|.|.
CASSLGQSYGEQYF
TGTGCCAGCAGCCTCGGACAGTCTTACGGCGAGCAGTACTTC
>TRBV11-2|TRBJ1-1|once|TRBD1
CASSFGQGGQSITEAFF
TGTGCCAGCAGCTTCGGACAGGGGGGCCAATCCATCACTGAAGCTTTCTTT
>TRBV11-1|TRBJ1-1|.|TRBD1
CASSLASGQLNTEAFF
TGTGCCAGCAGCTTAGCCTCGGGACAGCTGAACACTGAAGCTTTCTTT
>TRBV28|TRBJ1-1|.|.
CASSLGGVWNTEAFF
TGTGCCAGCAGTCTGGGGGGGGTTTGGAACACTGAAGCTTTCTTT
>TRBV6-4|TRBJ2-3|.|TRBD2
CASSDLAGADTQYF
TGTGCCAGCAGTGACTTAGCGGGGGCAGATACGCAGTATTTT
>TRBV5-4|TRBJ2-1|.|TRBD2
CASSSRLAGAQNEQFF
TGTGCCAGCAGCTCGAGACTAGCGGGAGCTCAAAATGAGCAGTTCTTC
>TRBV2|TRBJ1-5|.|.
CASSRLDDQPQHF
TGTGCCAGCAGTCGACTCGACGATCAGCCCCAGCATTTT
>TRBV6-1|TRBJ1-1|.|.
CASSEYGDGWTEAFF
TGTGCCAGCAGTGAATACGGGGATGGATGGACTGAAGCTTTCTTT
>TRBV5-1|TRBJ2-3|.|TRBD2
CASSSSAGTSGSWAQYF
TGCGCCAGCAGCTCGTCAGCCGGGACTAGCGGGAGCTGGGCGCAGTATTTT
>TRBV19|TRBJ2-6|.|TRBD1
CASSIVTGAPGANVLTF
TGTGCCAGTAGTATAGTAACAGGGGCCCCTGGGGCCAACGTCCTGACTTTC
>TRBV15|TRBJ1-1|.|.
CATSRGQNTEAFF
TGTGCCACCAGCAGAGGGCAGAACACTGAAGCTTTCTTT
>TRBV6-6|TRBJ1-6|.|.
CASSRRGDSPLHF
TGTGCCAGCAGTCGTCGAGGGGATTCACCCCTCCACTTT
>TRBV19|TRBJ1-5|few|.
CASSILRGSNQPQHF
TGTGCCAGTAGTATACTCAGGGGATCCAATCAGCCCCAGCATTTT
>TRBV5-1|TRBJ2-1|.|TRBD2
CASSLLNGRSSYNEQFF
TGCGCCAGCAGCTTACTAAACGGGAGGAGCTCCTACAATGAGCAGTTCTTC
>TRBV2|TRBJ2-3|.|.
CASRENYGGTDTQYF
TGTGCCAGCAGGGAAAACTATGGTGGCACAGATACGCAGTATTTT
>TRBV7-6|TRBJ2-1|.|TRBD2
CASSQRTSGSLGSYNEQFF
TGTGCCAGCAGCCAGAGGACTAGCGGGAGTCTCGGCTCCTACAATGAGCAGTTCTTC
>TRBV5-3|TRBJ2-7|.|.
CARSYEGCPTGYEQYF
TGTGCCAGAAGCTACGAAGGTTGTCCCACGGGGTACGAGCAGTACTTC
>TRBV28|TRBJ2-7|.|TRBD1
CASQILQGSYEQYF
TGTGCCAGCCAAATTCTACAGGGGTCCTACGAGCAGTACTTC
>TRBV6-1|TRBJ2-5|.|.
CASKEGSRETQYF
TGTGCCAGCAAGGAAGGGTCTCGGGAGACCCAGTACTTC
>TRBV7-8|TRBJ2-7|.|.
CASSPTNPILGLEQYF
TGTGCCAGCAGCCCAACGAACCCCATCCTAGGGCTCGAGCAGTACTTC
>TRBV29-1|TRBJ2-7|.|.
CSVGSHEQYF
TGCAGCGTTGGTAGCCACGAGCAGTACTTC
>TRBV5-6|TRBJ1-2|.|TRBD1
CASSFRTGGYGYTF
TGTGCCAGCAGCTTCAGGACAGGAGGCTATGGCTACACCTTC
>TRBV27|TRBJ2-1|few|TRBD2
CASSSGLAVYNEQFF
TGTGCCAGCAGTTCGGGACTAGCGGTATACAATGAGCAGTTCTTC
>TRBV11-2|TRBJ1-1|.|TRBD1
CASSRDREVVAFF
TGTGCCAGCAGCCGGGACAGGGAGGTCGTGGCTTTCTTT
>TRBV9|TRBJ2-1|once|TRBD2
CASSMASSGSYEQFF
TGTGCCAGCAGCATGGCTTCTAGCGGGAGTTATGAGCAGTTCTTC
>TRBV4-1|TRBJ2-7|.|.
CASSQGNGLGYEQYF
TGCGCCAGCAGCCAAGGCAACGGACTGGGGTACGAGCAGTACTTC
>TRBV5-5|TRBJ1-2|.|.
CASSLGWGLYAYGYTF
TGTGCCAGCAGCTTGGGCTGGGGCCTCTACGCCTATGGCTACACCTTC
>TRBV28|TRBJ2-6|.|.
CAVLDSLGANVLTF
TGTGCCGTCTTGGACAGCCTTGGGGCCAACGTCCTGACTTTC
>TRBV11-3|TRBJ2-3|.|TRBD1
CASSRDSQGADTQYF
TGTGCCAGCAGCCGGGACTCACAGGGGGCAGATACGCAGTATTTT
>TRBV25-1|TRBJ1-2|.|TRBD1
CASSATTGARGYTF
TGTGCCAGCAGTGCCACGACAGGGGCTCGGGGCTACACCTTC
>TRBV7-2|TRBJ2-7|.|TRBD1
CASSSRTGPDEQYF
TGTGCCAGCAGCTCCAGGACAGGCCCGGACGAGCAGTACTTC
>TRBV5-1|TRBJ2-1|.|TRBD2
CASSLFSGESYNEQFF
TGCGCCAGCAGCTTGTTCAGCGGGGAGTCCTACAATGAGCAGTTCTTC
>TRBV7-2|TRBJ2-7|.|.
CASSLVGSFYEQYF
TGTGCCAGCAGCTTAGTTGGTAGCTTTTACGAGCAGTACTTC
>TRBV5-1|TRBJ1-1|few|.
CASSSGQIMNTEAFF
TGCGCCAGCAGCTCCGGACAGATAATGAACACTGAAGCTTTCTTT
>TRBV28|TRBJ2-3|.|.
CASSSSWGSSTDTQYF
TGTGCCAGCAGTTCCTCCTGGGGTTCAAGCACAGATACGCAGTATTTT
>TRBV2|TRBJ2-2|.|TRBD2
CASRTGLAGASGELFF
TGTGCCAGCAGAACTGGACTAGCGGGAGCCTCAGGGGAGCTGTTTTTT
>TRBV6-1|TRBJ2-7|.|.
CASRLGLAQNEQYF
TGTGCCAGCAGATTGGGACTCGCGCAGAACGAGCAGTACTTC
>TRBV19|TRBJ2-5|.|TRBD2
CASSGLAGVGKTQYF
TGTGCCAGTAGTGGACTAGCGGGAGTGGGAAAGACCCAGTACTTC
>TRBV18|TRBJ1-5|few|.
CASSYSNQPQHF
TGTGCCAGCTCATACAGCAATCAGCCCCAGCATTTT
>TRBV6-4|TRBJ2-3|.|TRBD2
CASSWGLAGVAGDTQYF
TGTGCCAGCAGTTGGGGACTAGCGGGAGTAGCTGGAGATACGCAGTATTTT